One and the same sample provided the 24 T cell receptor beta chains below, sequenced in a study of blood T cell repertoires in COVID-19. Produced via immunoSEQ multiplex PCR; TCRdb's table is partial and in-frame only. In the table there are some 270,000 clones, approximately 83% of which are singletons. Sequenced material: peripheral blood. The receptors were sampled from a woman between 70 and 85 years old with acute or convalescent COVID-19.

This chain uses TRBV9 with TRBJ2-7; D ambiguous. V was trimmed by 4 bases and J by 5 bases, leaving 10 bases between them. CDR3 length: 12 amino acids. Germline V CDR1 and CDR2: SGDLS, YYNGEE. The CDR3 region has the DNA TGTGCCAGCAGCTTTAGCTTCCACGAGCAGTACTTC. This translates into CASSFSFHEQYF.

As concerns this clone: Other DNA sequences in the sample encode the same CDR3. This chain connects TRBV5-5 to TRBJ1-1; a weak D match, TRBD1 (5 bases). Germline loops: CDR1 SGHKS, CDR2 YYEKEE (reference sequence). V shed 0 bases and J shed 3 bases, with 6 bases lying between them. The CDR3 has 13 amino acids. The CDR3 protein is CASSLAGDTEAFF. Written as DNA, the CDR3 is TGTGCCAGCAGCTTGGCGGGGGACACTGAAGCTTTCTTT.

The chain joins TRBV7-2 to TRBJ1-1; perhaps TRBD1 as D (6 bases). Between the trimmed V and J ends, which lost 1 base and 3 bases, there was a span of 12 bases. This CDR3 has 15 residues. Germline CDR1 reads SGHTA; CDR2 reads FQGNSA. CDR3 loop: CASSLEVGGYTEAFF. CDR3 bases: TGTGCCAGCAGCTTAGAAGTAGGGGGATACACTGAAGCTTTCTTT.

This clone was found once. This chain links TRBV15 with TRBJ2-3, with 8 bases identical to TRBD1. Trimming at V came to 3 bases and at J to 1 base, leaving 6 bases not matched to a gene. The CDR3 is made up of 16 amino acids. Germline CDR1 reads LNHNV; CDR2 reads YYDKDF (reference sequence). The CDR3 DNA reads as TGTGCCACCAGCAGTTGGACAGGGCGGGGCACAGATACGCAGTATTTT. This encodes CATSSWTGRGTDTQYF.

This chain uses TRBV7-9 with TRBJ2-3; 13 positions agree with TRBD2. The CDR3 totals 16 residues. The V gene end was trimmed by 5 bases and the J gene end by 6 bases; junction bases not matched to a gene: 8. From germline, CDR1 is SEHNR and CDR2 FQNEAQ (reference sequence). The CDR3 DNA reads as TGTGCCAGCAGCCCGACTAGCGGGGGGATCCTGGATACGCAGTATTTT. Protein sequence: CASSPTSGGILDTQYF.

This chain uses TRBV3-1 (or the pseudogene TRBV3-2) with TRBJ1-2; D not certain. This CDR3 region has 13 residues. V lost 1 base and J 4 bases, leaving 7 bases between the germline ends. Germline values: CDR1 LGHDT, CDR2 YNNKEL (reference sequence). Written as DNA, the CDR3 is TGTGCCAGCAGCCAAGCTGCGAGCTATGGCTACACCTTC. Translated, it gives CASSQAASYGYTF.

The V gene is TRBV20-1, the J gene TRBJ2-1; 9 nucleotides line up with TRBD2. J lost 7 bases, V lost 3 bases, and 7 bases had no gene match. The germline V gene has CDR1 DFQATT and CDR2 SNEGSKA (reference sequence). The CDR3 covers 14 residues. CDR3 loop: CSASDLAGRNEQFF. Written as DNA, the CDR3 is TGCAGTGCTAGTGATCTAGCGGGGAGGAATGAGCAGTTCTTC.

The chain uses TRBV6-5 and TRBJ1-3; D remains unclear. The V end was cut by 0 bases, the J end by 9 bases, with 15 bases between. CDR3 length: 15 amino acids. Germline lookup yields CDR1 MNHEY and CDR2 SVGAGI. CDR3 bases: TGTGCCAGCAGTTACTCGGAGGGTAGCCGGGGCACCATATATTTT. Translation: CASSYSEGSRGTIYF.

As concerns this clone: Other DNA variants within this sample encode the same CDR3. The V gene is TRBV7-9, the J gene TRBJ2-3, with 8 bases lining up with TRBD1. Germline assignment: CDR1 SEHNR and CDR2 FQNEAQ (reference sequence). Trimming took 3 bases from V and 1 from J; bases not matched to a gene: 0. CDR3 size: 14 residues. CDR3 loop: CASSLTGGTDTQYF. For the CDR3, the DNA is TGTGCCAGCAGCTTGACAGGGGGCACAGATACGCAGTATTTT. Full variable domain (remainder filled in from reference TRBV7-9 and TRBJ2-3): DTGVSQNPRHKITKRGQNVTFRCDPISEHNRLYWYRQTLGQGPEFLTYFQNEAQLEKSRLLSDRFSAERPKGSFSTLEIQRTEQGDSAMYLCASSLTGGTDTQYFGPGTRLTVL.

The chain joins TRBV19 to TRBJ1-2; D remains unclear. The germline V and J ends were trimmed by 5 bases and 3 bases, with 7 bases remaining between them. Germline CDR1 LNHDA, CDR2 SQIVND (reference sequence). The CDR3 is 12 residues long. The CDR3 loop reads CASSPSDYGYTF. The CDR3 DNA reads as TGTGCCAGTAGTCCCTCAGACTATGGCTACACCTTC.

There are a few counts of this clone. The chain is built from TRBV5-5 and TRBJ2-2; 9 bases are a match to TRBD2. Germline lookup yields CDR1 SGHKS and CDR2 YYEKEE (reference sequence). This CDR3 region has 14 residues. The V and J ends lost 4 bases and 7 bases, in that order; junction bases with no gene match: 5. The DNA of the CDR3 is TGTGCCAGCAGCCCCGGCGGGAGGGACGGGGAGCTGTTTTTT. Translated, it gives CASSPGGRDGELFF.

The chain uses TRBV6-1 and TRBJ2-1, with TRBD2 matching 15 bases. Per the germline V gene, CDR1 is MNHNS and CDR2 is SASEGT. Unmatched junction bases numbered 4, after V lost 3 bases and J lost 10 bases. The CDR3 runs 15 residues. CDR3 residues: CASSEGLAGGREQFF. Written as DNA, the CDR3 is TGTGCCAGCAGTGAGGGACTAGCGGGGGGAAGGGAGCAGTTCTTC.

This clone was recorded once. V is TRBV4-2 and J is TRBJ1-1; 7 positions match TRBD1. V shed 3 bases and J 4 bases; nucleotides not matched to a gene: 8. This CDR3 spans 15 amino acids. Germline V gene lookup returns CDR1 LGHNA and CDR2 YNFKEQ. This CDR3 is CASSHPTGSGTEAFF. In DNA, the CDR3 is TGTGCCAGCAGCCACCCGACAGGGAGTGGCACTGAAGCTTTCTTT.

J is TRBJ1-2 and V is TRBV6-5; D uncertain. The ends were cut back, 2 bases at V and 6 bases at J, with 10 bases in the middle. The CDR3 covers 13 residues. Germline V gene sequence: CDR1 MNHEY, CDR2 SVGAGI. In DNA, the CDR3 is TGTGCCAGCAGTTACGCCTACAGTGATGGCTACACCTTC. Amino acid sequence: CASSYAYSDGYTF.

J is TRBJ2-5 and V is TRBV5-6; tentative D call: TRBD1 (6 bases). The V end lost 5 bases, the J end lost 5 bases, and 13 bases lay between the germline ends. Germline V gene data show CDR1 as SGHDT and CDR2 as YYEEEE. The CDR3 is made up of 13 amino acids. The CDR3 protein is CASRRTARETQYF. The DNA of the CDR3 is TGTGCCAGCAGAAGGACAGCCCGGGAGACCCAGTACTTC.

The rearrangement joins TRBV20-1 to TRBJ2-1; 7 bases align to TRBD1. The CDR3 contains 8 residues. CDR1 is DFQATT and CDR2 is SNEGSKA in the germline V gene (reference sequence). V lost 6 bases, J lost 14 bases, and 1 base stayed unmatched. The CDR3 DNA reads TGCAGTGCCCAGGGGGAGTTCTTC. It encodes CSAQGEFF.

The chain carries TRBV5-5 and TRBJ1-1, with a weak D call TRBD1 (5 bases). The CDR3 contains 13 residues. Trimming stripped 5 bases from V and 1 base from J, with 9 bases between. Germline V CDR1 and CDR2: SGHKS, YYEKEE (reference sequence). The CDR3 DNA sequence: TGTGCCAGCAGTTCTACAGGGAACACTGAAGCTTTCTTT. Its protein is CASSSTGNTEAFF.

The chain links TRBV5-1 to TRBJ1-3; D remains ambiguous. Trimming cost V 1 base and J 0 bases, with 5 bases left between them. This CDR3 has 14 amino acids. Looked up from germline, CDR1 is SGHRS and CDR2 is YFSETQ. Here the CDR3 DNA reads TGCGCCAGCAGCTTGTTCAGCTCTGGAAACACCATATATTTT. This sequence encodes CASSLFSSGNTIYF.

V is TRBV5-1 and J is TRBJ2-1; D is possibly TRBD2 (7 bases). The germline V gene has CDR1 SGHRS and CDR2 YFSETQ. V was cut by 4 bases and J by 5 bases, with 16 bases left in between. This CDR3 has 15 residues. The CDR3 sequence: CASSPGGGIDNEQFF. In DNA form, the CDR3 reads TGCGCCAGCAGCCCGGGGGGCGGGATCGACAATGAGCAGTTCTTC. Supplemented by reference TRBV5-1 and TRBJ2-1, the full variable domain reads KAGVTQTPRYLIKTRGQQVTLSCSPISGHRSVSWYQQTPGQGLQFLFEYFSETQRNKGNFPGRFSGRQFSNSRSEMNVSTLELGDSALYLCASSPGGGIDNEQFFGPGTRLTVL.

CDR3 amino acids: CAISEDRGPYGYTF. CDR3 in DNA: TGTGCCATCAGTGAGGACAGGGGGCCCTATGGCTACACCTTC. This chain connects TRBV10-3 to TRBJ1-2; 10 positions agree with TRBD1. V dropped 2 bases and J dropped 4; count of bases not matched to a gene: 1. The germline gives CDR1 ENHRY, CDR2 SYGVKD. The CDR3 extends over 14 amino acids.

The V call is TRBV6-6, the J call TRBJ2-7; 7 bases agree with TRBD1. V shed 2 bases and J 1 base; nucleotides not matched to a gene: 2. The CDR3 contains 14 residues. The germline gives CDR1 MNHNY, CDR2 SVGAGI (reference sequence). This CDR3 reads CASSYRDSSYEQYF. In DNA form, the CDR3 reads TGTGCCAGCAGTTACCGGGACAGTTCCTACGAGCAGTACTTC.

The V and J genes are TRBV5-4 and TRBJ1-2; 9 nucleotides line up with TRBD1. Germline CDR1 SGHNT, CDR2 YYREEE (reference sequence). V shed 3 bases, J shed 4 bases, and the junction held 4 bases outside the gene matches. The CDR3 sequence is 14 residues long. CDR3 amino acids: CASSSGDRVYGYTF. The CDR3 DNA follows: TGTGCCAGCAGCTCGGGGGACAGGGTCTATGGCTACACCTTC. The entire variable domain, with the rest obtained from reference TRBV5-4 and TRBJ1-2, is as follows: ETGVTQSPTHLIKTRGQQVTLRCSSQSGHNTVSWYQQALGQGPQFIFQYYREEENGRGNFPPRFSGLQFPNYSSELNVNALELDDSALYLCASSSGDRVYGYTFGSGTRLTVV.

The gene calls are TRBV29-1 and TRBJ1-2, with unresolved D. Germline lookup yields CDR1 SQVTM and CDR2 ANQGSEA. V was pared by 2 bases and J by 5 bases, with 15 bases between. The CDR3 covers 14 residues. The CDR3 bases are TGCAGCGTTGAATCAGGCGTAAAGTCTTATGGCTACACCTTC. As protein: CSVESGVKSYGYTF.

V usage is TRBV6-1 and J usage is TRBJ2-7; no reliable D call. Germline V gene data show CDR1 as MNHNS and CDR2 as SASEGT. This CDR3 spans 17 amino acids. V was cut by 3 bases and J by 6 bases, with 24 bases left in between. The CDR3 here is CASSETGTLTRVGEQYF. In DNA, the CDR3 is TGTGCCAGCAGTGAGACGGGTACACTTACGAGAGTCGGCGAGCAGTACTTC.